A single T cell receptor (beta chain) is shown here with its context. Assay: immunoSEQ multiplex PCR; the TCRdb copy retains only in-frame clones and omits some. The data show about 110,000 clones, about 85% seen once. This sample is drawn from a study of T cell responses to AZD1222 COVID-19 vaccine. Study-wide context: Pooling covered second doses at about 4 or about 12 weeks.

Germline V lookup: CDR1 KGHSH, CDR2 LQKENI. Unmatched junction bases numbered 9, after V lost 6 bases and J lost 3 bases. The CDR3 length is 15 residues. The source material was peripheral blood, sampled on day 0 of AZD1222 vaccination. The V call is TRBV18, the J call TRBJ2-7; 9 nucleotides match TRBD1. This receptor was identified in an adult in good health. CDR3 DNA sequence: TGTGCCAGCTCGCACTCCGGGACAGGGAACTACGAGCAGTACTTC. It codes for CASSHSGTGNYEQYF.